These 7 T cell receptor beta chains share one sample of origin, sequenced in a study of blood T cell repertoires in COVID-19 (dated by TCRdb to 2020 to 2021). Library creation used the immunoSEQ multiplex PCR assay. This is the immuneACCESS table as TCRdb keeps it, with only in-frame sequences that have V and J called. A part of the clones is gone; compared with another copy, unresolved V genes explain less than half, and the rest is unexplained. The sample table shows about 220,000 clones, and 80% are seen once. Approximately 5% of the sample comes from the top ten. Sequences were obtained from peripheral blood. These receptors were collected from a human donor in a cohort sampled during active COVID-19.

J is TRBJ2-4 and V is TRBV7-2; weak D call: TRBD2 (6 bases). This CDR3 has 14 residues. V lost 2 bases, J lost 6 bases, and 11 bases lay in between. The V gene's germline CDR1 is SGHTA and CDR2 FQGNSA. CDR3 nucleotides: TGTGCCAGCAGCTTACTTCTAGCGTTAAACATTCAGTACTTC. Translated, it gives CASSLLLALNIQYF.

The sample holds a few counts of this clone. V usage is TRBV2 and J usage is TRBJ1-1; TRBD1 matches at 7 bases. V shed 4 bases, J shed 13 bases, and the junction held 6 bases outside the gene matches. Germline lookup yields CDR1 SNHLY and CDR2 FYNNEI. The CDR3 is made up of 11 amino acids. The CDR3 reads CASSVARTGFF. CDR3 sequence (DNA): TGTGCCAGCAGTGTAGCTCGGACAGGTTTCTTT.

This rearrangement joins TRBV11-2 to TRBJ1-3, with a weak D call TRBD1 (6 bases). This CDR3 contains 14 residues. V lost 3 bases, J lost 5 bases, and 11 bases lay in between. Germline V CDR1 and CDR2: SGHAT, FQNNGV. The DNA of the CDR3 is TGTGCCAGCAGCTTGGACAGAGGAAGAAACACCATATATTTT. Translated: CASSLDRGRNTIYF. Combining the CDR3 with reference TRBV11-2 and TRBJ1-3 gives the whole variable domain EAGVAQSPRYKIIEKRQSVAFWCNPISGHATLYWYQQILGQGPKLLIQFQNNGVVDDSQLPKDRFSAERLKGVDSTLKIQPAKLEDSAVYLCASSLDRGRNTIYFGEGSWLTVV.

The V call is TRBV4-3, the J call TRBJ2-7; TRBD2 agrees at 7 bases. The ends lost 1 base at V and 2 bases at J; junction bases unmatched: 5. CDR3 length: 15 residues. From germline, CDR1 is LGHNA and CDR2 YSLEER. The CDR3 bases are TGCGCCAGCAGCCAAGGACTAGCAAGACCCTACGAGCAGTACTTC. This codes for CASSQGLARPYEQYF.

CDR3 DNA: TGTGCCAGCAGGAAACTACCTAGCGGGAGCGGCACCGGGGAGCTGTTTTTT. This sequence encodes CASRKLPSGSGTGELFF. The rearrangement links TRBV7-2 to TRBJ2-2, with 10 bases lining up with TRBD2. V lost 6 bases and J lost 4; bases outside the gene matches: 11. The CDR3 consists of 17 residues. CDR1 and CDR2 (germline): SGHTA, FQGNSA. Drawing the rest from reference TRBV7-2 and TRBJ2-2, the complete variable domain is GAGVSQSPSNKVTEKGKDVELRCDPISGHTALYWYRQSLGQGLEFLIYFQGNSAPDKSGLPSDRFSAERTGGSVSTLTIQRTQQEDSAVYLCASRKLPSGSGTGELFFGEGSRLTVL.

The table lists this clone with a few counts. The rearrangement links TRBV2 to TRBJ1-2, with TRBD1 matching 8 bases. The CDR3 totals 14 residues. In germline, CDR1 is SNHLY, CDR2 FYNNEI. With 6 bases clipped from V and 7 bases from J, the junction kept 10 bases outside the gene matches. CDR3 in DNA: TGTGCCAGCAGCAAAGGGCCAGGGGGCTCTGGCTACACCTTC. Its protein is CASSKGPGGSGYTF.

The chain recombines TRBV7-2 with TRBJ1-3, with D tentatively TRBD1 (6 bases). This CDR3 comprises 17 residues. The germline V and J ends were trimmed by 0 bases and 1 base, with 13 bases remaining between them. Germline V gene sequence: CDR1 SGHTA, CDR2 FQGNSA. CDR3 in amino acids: CASSLAGARESGNTIYF. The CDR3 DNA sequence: TGTGCCAGCAGCTTAGCGGGGGCCAGGGAGTCTGGAAACACCATATATTTT.